The T cell receptor (beta chain) under discussion was sequenced for a study of T cells in localized non-small cell lung cancer. TCRdb keeps only in-frame clones here, not all; method: immunoSEQ multiplex PCR. This table holds about 77,000 clones, around nine tenths found once. Study findings and constraints: Analysis by sequencing included only one tumor region, so heterogeneity remains possible. Adjacent uninvolved lung tissue had the highest T cell clonality, exceeding tumor.

A word on this clone: What it binds is unknown.

This material consisted of peripheral blood, taken before any cancer treatment. The TCR originated in a woman aged 35 to 69 with stage I squamous cell lung carcinoma.

DNA for the CDR3: TGTGCCAGTAGGTCGACAGGGGCTAGCAATCAGCCCCAGCATTTT. This translates into CASRSTGASNQPQHF. V and J are TRBV19 and TRBJ1-5; 8 bases are a match to TRBD1. This CDR3 region has 15 residues. Germline CDR1 reads LNHDA; CDR2 reads SQIVND (reference sequence). The trim removed 6 bases at V and 0 bases at J, leaving 4 bases unmatched. Based on the CDR3 plus reference TRBV19 and TRBJ1-5, the full variable domain is DGGITQSPKYLFRKEGQNVTLSCEQNLNHDAMYWYRQDPGQGLRLIYYSQIVNDFQKGDIAEGYSVSREKKESFPLTVTSAQKNPTAFYLCASRSTGASNQPQHFGDGTRLSIL.